This TCR beta chain was sequenced during a study of response to subunit inactivated influenza vaccine. Regarding the study as a whole: New T cells are recruited in small numbers by each seasonal influenza vaccination, according to the authors' suggestion.

This clonotype was picked up a small number of times. Its antigen is currently unknown. The CDR3 is 16 residues long. Germline V lookup: CDR1 DFQATT, CDR2 SNEGSKA (reference sequence). Trimming stripped 2 bases from V and 0 bases from J, with 17 bases between. TCRdb passed the RT-PCR reads through MiXCR, listing each CDR3 protein once. The sample lists about 500,000 distinct CDR3 sequences, approximately 16% occurring once. Sequenced material: CD4+ T cells sorted from PBMCs, taken roughly 24 months after vaccination. The chain combines TRBV20-1 with TRBJ2-7; D assignment may be TRBD1 or TRBD2 (5 bases each). This receptor was obtained from a man between 50 and 69 years old who received an inactivated influenza vaccine. The CDR3 DNA sequence: TGCAGTGCTAGATCAGGGACGGGACGGTCCTCCTACGAGCAGTACTTC. Amino acid sequence: CSARSGTGRSSYEQYF.